This T cell receptor beta chain originates from a study of long-term antiretroviral therapy in people with HIV. Whole-study results and caveats: Versus controls, repertoires in people with HIV had narrower CDR3 length ranges.

Run at survey level, the immunoSEQ assay was version v3.0. Assay used: immunoSEQ multiplex PCR; TCRdb lists only in-frame clones, some missing. The top ten hold roughly 4.5% of the sample, which has over 15,000 clones, 65% to 85% seen once. V trimming: 6 bases; J trimming: 3 bases; junction bases outside the gene matches: 5. CDR3 length: 14 amino acids. Germline assignment: CDR1 MNHEY and CDR2 SVGAGI. A remark on this clone: What it binds is not known.

The clonotype originates from a man between 18 and 29 years old with HIV. Sequences were derived from unsorted PBMCs, sampled 0.1 years before starting antiretroviral therapy. This chain connects TRBV6-5 to TRBJ1-3, with 7 bases that match TRBD1. The CDR3 protein is CASRPTGFGNTIYF. CDR3 DNA: TGTGCCAGCAGGCCGACAGGGTTTGGAAACACCATATATTTT.